Each of the 20 T cell receptor beta chains below was sequenced from the same sample in a study of cytomegalovirus exposure and HLA in healthy donors. With 60 Vbeta and 13 Jbeta primers, the PCR was carried out. Only in-frame clones appear in the TCRdb table, and some are missing; sequencing was by immunoSEQ multiplex PCR. The sample includes 180,000 or so clones, over 70% seen only once; the top ten take roughly 1.4%. The sample was PBMCs. The receptors come from a man aged 18 to 29 in good health and CMV-seronegative.

This chain connects TRBV2 to TRBJ1-1; 7 bases are shared with TRBD1. V trimming: 7 bases; J trimming: 1 base; junction bases outside the gene matches: 3. This CDR3 has 13 residues. Per germline, CDR1 SNHLY and CDR2 FYNNEI. The CDR3 bases are TGTGCCAGCACAGGGACAGCGAACACTGAAGCTTTCTTT. Its protein product is CASTGTANTEAFF.

This chain links TRBV20-1 with TRBJ1-2, with TRBD1 identical over 8 bases. CDR1 and CDR2 (germline): DFQATT, SNEGSKA (reference sequence). V shed 3 bases and J 8 bases; nucleotides not matched to a gene: 2. The CDR3 contains 11 residues. CDR3 protein: CSASPGGGYTF. CDR3 nucleotides: TGCAGTGCTAGCCCAGGGGGCGGCTACACCTTC.

The chain carries TRBV4-1 and TRBJ2-3; tentative D call: TRBD2 (6 bases). This CDR3 is 13 amino acids long. CDR1 is MGHRA and CDR2 is YSYEKL in the germline V gene. The ends were cut back, 4 bases at V and 6 bases at J, with 11 bases in the middle. CDR3 in DNA: TGCGCCAGCAGCCGCCTAGCGTCGGATACGCAGTATTTT. Its translation is CASSRLASDTQYF.

The chain is built from TRBV6-4 and TRBJ2-1; 12 bases align to TRBD1. CDR3 length: 14 amino acids. Germline V CDR1 and CDR2: MRHNA, SNTAGT. V was pared by 8 bases and J by 7 bases, with 6 bases of the junction left unmatched. CDR3 region: CASGMGQGANEQFF. The CDR3 coding sequence is TGTGCCAGCGGGATGGGACAGGGGGCGAATGAGCAGTTCTTC.

V is TRBV4-1 and J is TRBJ2-7, with 7 bases that match TRBD1. Looked up from germline, CDR1 is MGHRA and CDR2 is YSYEKL. Trimming at V came to 6 bases and at J to 6 bases, leaving 14 bases not matched to a gene. This CDR3 is built from 15 residues. CDR3 nucleotide sequence: TGCGCCAGCAGTCGAGTAGGGGGCCCCCTCCTCGAGCAGTACTTC. Translation: CASSRVGGPLLEQYF.

This chain links TRBV7-9 with TRBJ2-5, with a possible D match to TRBD1 (6 bases). The V gene lost 1 base and the J gene lost 4 bases, with 10 bases spanning the gap. This CDR3 has 14 residues. In germline, CDR1 is SEHNR, CDR2 FQNEAQ (reference sequence). CDR3 amino acids: CASSLGVGGETQYF. CDR3 in DNA: TGTGCCAGCAGCTTAGGTGTAGGGGGAGAGACCCAGTACTTC.

This clone was seen just once. The J gene is TRBJ2-2, the V gene TRBV7-2; D is perhaps TRBD1 (5 bases). The CDR3 totals 15 residues. Germline assignment: CDR1 SGHTA and CDR2 FQGNSA. V gave up 6 bases and J gave up 2 bases, with 13 bases separating them. The CDR3 spells CASSLAGINTGELFF. Here the CDR3 DNA reads TGTGCCAGCAGTCTCGCAGGGATAAACACCGGGGAGCTGTTTTTT.

This clone was detected only a few times. The V and J genes are TRBV10-3 and TRBJ2-5, with a possible D match to TRBD2 (7 bases). There are 16 residues in the CDR3. Trimming took 3 bases from V and 9 from J, leaving 23 bases between them. Germline V gene data show CDR1 as ENHRY and CDR2 as SYGVKD. The CDR3 protein is CAISDPLGSEGGAQYF. The CDR3 coding sequence is TGTGCCATCAGTGATCCTCTCGGCAGTGAAGGGGGGGCCCAGTACTTC.

This clone was counted only a few times. J is TRBJ2-3 and V is TRBV6-1; 10 bases map to TRBD1. The CDR3 has 13 residues. V was pared by 10 bases and J by 1 base, with 2 bases of the junction left unmatched. Germline V gives CDR1 MNHNS, CDR2 SASEGT. The CDR3 reads CATDRGRTDTQYF. Written as DNA, the CDR3 is TGTGCCACCGACAGGGGGCGCACAGATACGCAGTATTTT.

The table lists this clone with a count of one. The chain uses TRBV6-1 and TRBJ1-1, with 10 nucleotides matching TRBD1. With V trimmed by 2 bases and J by 6 bases, 3 bases remained unmatched. Per germline, CDR1 MNHNS and CDR2 SASEGT. CDR3 length equals 14 residues. The CDR3 loop reads CASSELGTGAEAFF. In DNA form, the CDR3 reads TGTGCCAGCAGTGAACTTGGGACAGGGGCTGAAGCTTTCTTT.

The rearrangement uses TRBV28 and TRBJ2-5, with D perhaps TRBD2 (7 bases). This CDR3 is 15 amino acids long. Germline loops: CDR1 MDHEN, CDR2 SYDVKM. Trimming left V 5 bases short and J 1 base short, with 14 bases between. CDR3 sequence: CASSRQGRGQETQYF. The CDR3 DNA follows: TGTGCCAGCAGTCGTCAGGGGAGGGGCCAAGAGACCCAGTACTTC.

The chain recombines TRBV7-2 with TRBJ1-2; 8 nucleotides match TRBD1. The CDR3 is made up of 15 amino acids. Germline V gene data show CDR1 as SGHTA and CDR2 as FQGNSA. Germline trimming cut 4 bases from V and 5 bases from J; bases unmatched to any gene: 9. Here the CDR3 DNA reads TGTGCCAGCAGCTATGCGTATGGGACAGGTTATGGCTACACCTTC. It codes for CASSYAYGTGYGYTF.

The rearrangement links TRBV7-2 to TRBJ2-3; D is unresolved. The CDR3 consists of 13 residues. V dropped 0 bases and J dropped 5 bases, with 6 bases sitting between them. CDR1 is SGHTA and CDR2 is FQGNSA in the germline V gene. CDR3 residues: CASSLALVDTQYF. The CDR3 nucleotides are TGTGCCAGCAGCTTAGCGCTAGTAGATACGCAGTATTTT.

This clone came up a few times. The CDR3 DNA reads as TGTGCCAGCAGCTCAGCGGGGTTCCAGTACTTC. Translation gives CASSSAGFQYF. The J gene is TRBJ2-4, the V gene TRBV13; 7 bases map to TRBD2. Looked up from germline, CDR1 is PRHDT and CDR2 is FYEKMQ (reference sequence). The CDR3 extends over 11 amino acids. J was trimmed by 13 bases and V by 4 bases; bases with no gene match: 4. Combining the CDR3 with reference TRBV13 and TRBJ2-4 gives the whole variable domain AAGVIQSPRHLIKEKRETATLKCYPIPRHDTVYWYQQGPGQDPQFLISFYEKMQSDKGSIPDRFSAQQFSDYHSELNMSSLELGDSALYFCASSSAGFQYFGAGTRLSVL.

Within the sample, this clone is medium-sized. The chain is built from TRBV23-1 and TRBJ2-7; 8 bases align to TRBD1. TRBV23-1 is an ORF for which the function is uncertain. The CDR3 loop spans 12 amino acids. V gave up 6 bases and J gave up 2 bases; unmatched junction bases: 0. DNA for the CDR3: TGCGCCAGCAGGACAGGGGCCTACGAGCAGTACTTC. Protein sequence: CASRTGAYEQYF.

The gene calls are TRBV2 and TRBJ2-3; 14 bases fit TRBD2. V dropped 5 bases and J dropped 2; count of bases not matched to a gene: 9. The CDR3 consists of 18 residues. Germline V CDR1 and CDR2: SNHLY, FYNNEI. CDR3 bases: TGTGCCAGCAGTCAGACTAGCGGGGGGGCCCAATCCACAGATACGCAGTATTTT. Translating gives CASSQTSGGAQSTDTQYF.

This CDR3 is CSVSFPNTEAFF. DNA for the CDR3: TGCAGCGTTTCTTTCCCGAACACTGAAGCTTTCTTT. This chain connects TRBV29-1 to TRBJ1-1; D gene uncertain. Germline V gene data show CDR1 as SQVTM and CDR2 as ANQGSEA. The CDR3 consists of 12 residues. Trimming stripped 5 bases from V and 1 base from J, with 8 bases between.

This chain uses TRBV7-8 with TRBJ1-6; D ambiguous. The ends were cut back, 5 bases at V and 7 bases at J, with 6 bases in the middle. The CDR3 runs 12 residues. Germline CDR1 is SGHVS and CDR2 is FQNEAQ. CDR3 sequence reads: CASSLINSPLHF. CDR3 DNA sequence: TGTGCCAGCAGCCTAATAAATTCACCCCTCCACTTT.

This chain connects TRBV27 to TRBJ2-7, with D possibly matching TRBD2 (6 bases). Deletions cut 5 bases from V and 2 bases from J, with 16 bases between. CDR3 length: 15 amino acids. CDR1 is MNHEY and CDR2 is SMNVEV in the germline V gene (reference sequence). The CDR3 loop is CASSPAGTGAYEQYF. CDR3 in DNA: TGTGCCAGCAGTCCCGCCGGGACGGGGGCCTACGAGCAGTACTTC.

The CDR3 nucleotides are TGTGCCAGCTCACCTACAGCCGGGACTGCTGAGGGCGGCTACACCTTC. Residues: CASSPTAGTAEGGYTF. This rearrangement joins TRBV18 to TRBJ1-2; possibly TRBD1 for D (5 bases). There are 16 residues in the CDR3. Trimming cost V 3 bases and J 8 bases, with 22 bases left between them. Looked up from germline, CDR1 is KGHSH and CDR2 is LQKENI.